These 16 T cell receptor beta chains share one sample of origin, sequenced in a study of shared clonotypes between healthy human individuals. The repertoire was sequenced with immunoSEQ multiplex PCR; TCRdb's copy has only in-frame clones and lacks some. The data hold approximately 320,000 clones, with roughly 84% observed a single time. Source material: memory CD8+ T cells sorted from blood. Subset denoted: CD45RO+ cells pooled with CCR7-negative TemRA cells. The receptors derive from a man younger than 30 in good health.

The J gene is TRBJ2-7, the V gene TRBV11-2, with D perhaps being TRBD1 or TRBD2 (5 bases each). The germline V gene encodes CDR1 SGHAT and CDR2 FQNNGV. V gave up 3 bases and J gave up 2 bases, with 14 bases separating them. This CDR3 comprises 15 residues. The CDR3 bases are TGTGCCAGCAGCTTTCGAGGGACGGGTCCCTACGAGCAGTACTTC. This codes for CASSFRGTGPYEQYF. Supplemented by reference TRBV11-2 and TRBJ2-7, the full variable domain reads EAGVAQSPRYKIIEKRQSVAFWCNPISGHATLYWYQQILGQGPKLLIQFQNNGVVDDSQLPKDRFSAERLKGVDSTLKIQPAKLEDSAVYLCASSFRGTGPYEQYFGPGTRLTVT.

The CDR3 DNA is TGTGCCAGCAGCCAGAGACAGGGGGCTCATGAGCAGTTCTTC. Its translation is CASSQRQGAHEQFF. The chain carries TRBV5-4 and TRBJ2-1, with 10 positions matching TRBD1. Trimming at V came to 4 bases and at J to 8 bases, leaving 6 bases not matched to a gene. The CDR3 has 14 residues. Germline assignment: CDR1 SGHNT and CDR2 YYREEE (reference sequence). Supplemented by reference TRBV5-4 and TRBJ2-1, the full variable domain reads ETGVTQSPTHLIKTRGQQVTLRCSSQSGHNTVSWYQQALGQGPQFIFQYYREEENGRGNFPPRFSGLQFPNYSSELNVNALELDDSALYLCASSQRQGAHEQFFGPGTRLTVL.

This chain uses TRBV27 with TRBJ1-4, with D possibly being TRBD1 (5 bases). CDR3 length: 13 residues. V dropped 9 bases and J dropped 7 bases, with 15 bases sitting between them. Germline V CDR1 and CDR2: MNHEY, SMNVEV (reference sequence). CDR3 in amino acids: CASRTLGGEKLFF. CDR3 DNA: TGTGCCAGTCGGACTCTGGGGGGTGAAAAACTGTTTTTT.

The gene calls are TRBV6-5 and TRBJ2-3; 7 nucleotides match TRBD2. This CDR3 is 16 amino acids long. Germline values: CDR1 MNHEY, CDR2 SVGAGI. After removal of 0 bases from V and 2 bases from J, the junction contained 5 bases not matched to a gene. Written as DNA, the CDR3 is TGTGCCAGCAGTTACTCGCCAGGGACTACCACAGATACGCAGTATTTT. Translating gives CASSYSPGTTTDTQYF.

This chain joins TRBV21-1 and TRBJ1-6. TRBV21-1 is a pseudogene segment. This CDR3 is 17 amino acids long. In DNA, the CDR3 is TGTGCCAGCAGCCCAAAAATACGTCAGGGAGAGGATTCACCCCTCCACTTT. It yields the protein CASSPKIRQGEDSPLHF.

This chain uses TRBV30 with TRBJ1-2; D gene ambiguous. CDR3 size: 15 residues. Germline values: CDR1 GTSNPN, CDR2 SVGIG (reference sequence). Trimming took 3 bases from V and 2 from J, leaving 16 bases between them. The CDR3 protein is CAWSGRQSYNYGYTF. CDR3 nucleotides: TGTGCCTGGAGCGGTCGGCAGTCCTACAACTATGGCTACACCTTC.

This chain links TRBV27 with TRBJ2-7; 7 nucleotides align to TRBD1. From germline, CDR1 is MNHEY and CDR2 SMNVEV (reference sequence). CDR3 length: 14 residues. The junction had 6 bases not matched to a gene; V was cut back by 5 bases and J by 2 bases. The CDR3 DNA follows: TGTGCCAGCAGTCCCCGGGACAGAGCCTACGAGCAGTACTTC. This sequence encodes CASSPRDRAYEQYF.

This chain connects TRBV2 to TRBJ2-1, with D hard to call. The germline V gene has CDR1 SNHLY and CDR2 FYNNEI. This CDR3 spans 17 amino acids. V was trimmed by 2 bases and J by 6 bases, leaving 20 bases between them. In DNA, the CDR3 is TGTGCCAGCAGTGAATTTAGTAGGCCCCAGTTAGGCAATGAGCAGTTCTTC. Translation gives CASSEFSRPQLGNEQFF.

V is TRBV10-2 and J is TRBJ1-5, with unresolved D. CDR1 and CDR2 from the germline V gene are WSHSY and SAAADI. The ends were cut back, 6 bases at V and 3 bases at J, with 15 bases in the middle. This CDR3 is built from 15 residues. CDR3 in DNA: TGCGCCAGCAGGGAAACTCAGGCTTCCAATCAGCCCCAGCATTTT. As protein: CASRETQASNQPQHF.

The chain employs TRBV10-1 and TRBJ2-7; TRBD2 matches 10 bases. J was trimmed by 2 bases and V by 8 bases; bases with no gene match: 6. The CDR3 covers 14 residues. The germline V gene encodes CDR1 WNHNN and CDR2 SYGVQD (reference sequence). CDR3 region: CASVTSGDTYEQYF. CDR3 coding DNA: TGCGCCAGCGTCACTAGCGGGGACACCTACGAGCAGTACTTC.

The chain joins TRBV28 to TRBJ1-2; 9 bases are shared with TRBD1. The germline V gene has CDR1 MDHEN and CDR2 SYDVKM. After removal of 6 bases from V and 6 bases from J, the junction contained 11 bases not matched to a gene. There are 15 residues in the CDR3. CDR3: CASSLPRTGAHGYTF. Written as DNA, the CDR3 is TGTGCCAGCAGCCTACCCCGGACAGGGGCCCATGGCTACACCTTC.

With regard to this clone: Other DNA sequences in this sample translate to the same CDR3. This chain connects TRBV4-2 to TRBJ2-7; D unclear. The V gene's germline CDR1 is LGHNA and CDR2 YNFKEQ. With 0 bases removed from V and 3 bases from J, the gap between germline ends came to 3 bases. The CDR3 is 12 residues long. CDR3 residues: CASSQDSYEQYF. The CDR3, as DNA: TGTGCCAGCAGCCAAGATAGCTACGAGCAGTACTTC.

J is TRBJ2-3 and V is TRBV28, with a weak D call TRBD2 (6 bases). CDR3 size: 13 residues. CDR1 and CDR2 (germline): MDHEN, SYDVKM. With 9 bases removed from V and 1 base from J, the gap between germline ends came to 11 bases. The CDR3, as DNA: TGTGCCAGTAATCCGGGGGGCACAGATACGCAGTATTTT. It codes for CASNPGGTDTQYF. The entire variable domain, with the rest obtained from reference TRBV28 and TRBJ2-3, is as follows: DVKVTQSSRYLVKRTGEKVFLECVQDMDHENMFWYRQDPGLGLRLIYFSYDVKMKEKGDIPEGYSVSREKKERFSLILESASTNQTSMYLCASNPGGTDTQYFGPGTRLTVL.

CDR3 protein: CASSQEPQGTYSGNTIYF. CDR3 bases: TGCGCCAGCAGCCAAGAGCCGCAGGGGACATACTCTGGAAACACCATATATTTT. V is TRBV4-1 and J is TRBJ1-3; D may be TRBD1 (6 bases). CDR1 is MGHRA and CDR2 is YSYEKL in the germline V gene. Deletions cut 0 bases from V and 0 bases from J, with 15 bases between. The CDR3 totals 18 residues.

The chain carries TRBV29-1 and TRBJ2-2; 7 bases are a match to TRBD2. Per germline, CDR1 SQVTM and CDR2 ANQGSEA. Trimming removed 7 bases from V and 1 base from J; junction bases left unmatched: 6. The CDR3 sequence is 14 residues long. The CDR3 loop reads CSASGIMNTGELFF. As DNA, the CDR3 is TGCAGCGCAAGCGGGATAATGAACACCGGGGAGCTGTTTTTT.

The chain recombines TRBV4-1 with TRBJ1-2; D ambiguous. Deletions cut 0 bases from V and 0 bases from J, with 11 bases between. Germline CDR1 and CDR2: MGHRA and YSYEKL. This CDR3 is built from 16 residues. CDR3 region: CASSQEFVLANYGYTF. CDR3 DNA: TGCGCCAGCAGCCAAGAATTTGTCTTAGCTAACTATGGCTACACCTTC.